This T cell receptor (beta chain) derives from a study of blood T cell repertoires in COVID-19. Study summary: The United States, Italy and Spain were the sources of the acute and convalescent COVID-19 samples. Sources were T cells, B-cell-depleted T cells, or PBMCs; the material itself was cDNA or gDNA.

CDR1 SEHNR and CDR2 FQNEAQ come from the germline V gene (reference sequence). The V end was cut by 0 bases, the J end by 4 bases, with 7 bases between. The CDR3 spans 15 residues. The assay was immunoSEQ multiplex PCR, and TCRdb's table has in-frame clones only and misses some. The table has about 340,000 clones, 70% to 90% seen once. The J gene is TRBJ2-6, the V gene TRBV7-9, with D unresolved. The sequenced material came from peripheral blood. The TCR was taken from a woman in her fifties or sixties with COVID-19, enrolled during active disease. The CDR3 DNA is TGTGCCAGCAGCTTAGCACGGTCCGGGGCCAACGTCCTGACTTTC. Protein: CASSLARSGANVLTF.